Listed below are T cell receptor beta chains from one sample, sequenced in a study of blood T cell repertoires in COVID-19. Generated by immunoSEQ multiplex PCR, the TCRdb table keeps only in-frame clones and is missing some. Of 60,000 to 75,000 clones listed, about 88% are singletons. The source material was peripheral blood. These receptors all stem from a human donor in a cohort sampled during active COVID-19. The CDR3 runs from the conserved cysteine through the conserved F or W. The order of the fields is V gene, clone size, J gene, D gene, CDR3 protein, CDR3 DNA. A D gene is named only where the DNA matches it firmly. The size entry is marked missing in some rows and otherwise reads once, few, many or a size class.

V gene: TRBV18; clone size: NA; J gene: TRBJ1-3; D gene: NA; CDR3 protein: CASSHGQSSGNTIYF; CDR3 DNA: TGTGCCAGCTCCCACGGACAAAGCTCTGGAAACACCATATATTTT
V gene: TRBV7-2; clone size: NA; J gene: TRBJ1-5; D gene: NA; CDR3 protein: CASSSAGGSNQPQHF; CDR3 DNA: TGTGCCAGCAGTTCGGCGGGGGGGAGCAATCAGCCCCAGCATTTT
V gene: TRBV30; clone size: NA; J gene: TRBJ1-1; D gene: TRBD1; CDR3 protein: CALHRGGTEAFF; CDR3 DNA: TGTGCCTTGCACAGGGGGGGGACTGAAGCTTTCTTT
V gene: TRBV6-6; clone size: few; J gene: TRBJ2-1; D gene: NA; CDR3 protein: CASSYSTRANEQFF; CDR3 DNA: TGTGCCAGCAGTTACTCTACGCGGGCCAATGAGCAGTTCTTC
V gene: TRBV10-3; clone size: NA; J gene: TRBJ1-5; D gene: NA; CDR3 protein: CATHRDSNSNQPQHF; CDR3 DNA: TGTGCCACACATAGAGACAGTAATAGCAATCAGCCCCAGCATTTT
V gene: TRBV10-3; clone size: NA; J gene: TRBJ2-1; D gene: TRBD2; CDR3 protein: CAISDLGLADYNEQFF; CDR3 DNA: TGTGCCATCAGTGATTTGGGACTAGCGGACTACAATGAGCAGTTCTTC
V gene: TRBV30; clone size: NA; J gene: TRBJ2-3; D gene: TRBD2; CDR3 protein: CAWSVVGGPNTQYF; CDR3 DNA: TGTGCCTGGAGTGTAGTGGGAGGGCCGAACACGCAGTATTTT
V gene: TRBV19; clone size: NA; J gene: TRBJ2-2; D gene: NA; CDR3 protein: CATGEGANTGELFF; CDR3 DNA: TGTGCCACAGGGGAGGGCGCGAACACCGGGGAGCTGTTTTTT
V gene: TRBV7-2; clone size: NA; J gene: TRBJ2-7; D gene: NA; CDR3 protein: CASSLAQGNYEQYF; CDR3 DNA: TGTGCCAGCAGCTTAGCGCAGGGAAACTACGAGCAGTACTTC
V gene: TRBV27; clone size: NA; J gene: TRBJ2-2; D gene: TRBD2; CDR3 protein: CASAGGRAEELFF; CDR3 DNA: TGTGCCAGCGCCGGTGGGAGGGCCGAGGAGCTGTTTTTT
V gene: TRBV12-3/TRBV12-4; clone size: few; J gene: TRBJ1-1; D gene: NA; CDR3 protein: CASSLQQNTEAFF; CDR3 DNA: TGTGCCAGCAGTTTACAACAGAACACTGAAGCTTTCTTT
V gene: TRBV2; clone size: NA; J gene: TRBJ1-5; D gene: NA; CDR3 protein: CASSARTNQPQHF; CDR3 DNA: TGTGCCAGCAGTGCCAGAACCAATCAGCCCCAGCATTTT
V gene: TRBV6-1; clone size: NA; J gene: TRBJ2-1; D gene: TRBD2; CDR3 protein: CASSEGGLAAYLGQFF; CDR3 DNA: TGTGCCAGCAGTGAAGGTGGGCTAGCGGCCTATCTTGGGCAGTTCTTC
V gene: TRBV28; clone size: NA; J gene: TRBJ2-7; D gene: TRBD2; CDR3 protein: CASSPTGTSGYEQYF; CDR3 DNA: TGTGCCAGCAGTCCTACCGGGACTAGCGGCTACGAGCAGTACTTC
V gene: TRBV3-1/TRBV3-2; clone size: NA; J gene: TRBJ2-2; D gene: NA; CDR3 protein: CASSQAFSRATGELFF; CDR3 DNA: TGTGCCAGCAGCCAAGCATTTTCCAGGGCCACCGGGGAGCTGTTTTTT
V gene: TRBV30; clone size: NA; J gene: TRBJ2-1; D gene: TRBD2; CDR3 protein: CAWSVAGGNFYNEQFF; CDR3 DNA: TGTGCCTGGAGTGTAGCGGGAGGCAACTTCTACAATGAGCAGTTCTTC
V gene: TRBV3-1/TRBV3-2; clone size: NA; J gene: TRBJ2-1; D gene: NA; CDR3 protein: CASSREHEQFF; CDR3 DNA: TGTGCCAGCAGCAGAGAACATGAGCAGTTCTTC
V gene: TRBV23-1; clone size: NA; J gene: TRBJ2-5; D gene: NA; CDR3 protein: CASSRDLGVETQYF; CDR3 DNA: TGCGCCAGCAGTCGCGATTTGGGCGTGGAGACCCAGTACTTC
V gene: TRBV14; clone size: NA; J gene: TRBJ2-3; D gene: NA; CDR3 protein: CASSQENGRRSNPSTDTQYF; CDR3 DNA: TGTGCCAGCAGCCAAGAAAATGGGCGACGAAGTAATCCTAGCACAGATACGCAGTATTTT
V gene: TRBV6-6; clone size: NA; J gene: TRBJ1-3; D gene: TRBD1; CDR3 protein: CASSRTQGAVGNTIYF; CDR3 DNA: TGTGCCAGCAGTCGGACCCAGGGGGCGGTTGGAAACACCATATATTTT
V gene: TRBV30; clone size: NA; J gene: TRBJ2-5; D gene: TRBD2; CDR3 protein: CAWGYSGGGRETQYF; CDR3 DNA: TGTGCCTGGGGTTATAGCGGGGGAGGACGGGAGACCCAGTACTTC
V gene: TRBV7-9; clone size: NA; J gene: TRBJ1-2; D gene: NA; CDR3 protein: CASSLEESVYGYTF; CDR3 DNA: TGTGCCAGCAGCTTAGAGGAGTCAGTGTATGGCTACACCTTC
V gene: TRBV19; clone size: NA; J gene: TRBJ1-5; D gene: NA; CDR3 protein: CASSFSGALTGNQPQHF; CDR3 DNA: TGTGCCAGTAGTTTCTCAGGGGCCCTTACGGGCAATCAGCCCCAGCATTTT